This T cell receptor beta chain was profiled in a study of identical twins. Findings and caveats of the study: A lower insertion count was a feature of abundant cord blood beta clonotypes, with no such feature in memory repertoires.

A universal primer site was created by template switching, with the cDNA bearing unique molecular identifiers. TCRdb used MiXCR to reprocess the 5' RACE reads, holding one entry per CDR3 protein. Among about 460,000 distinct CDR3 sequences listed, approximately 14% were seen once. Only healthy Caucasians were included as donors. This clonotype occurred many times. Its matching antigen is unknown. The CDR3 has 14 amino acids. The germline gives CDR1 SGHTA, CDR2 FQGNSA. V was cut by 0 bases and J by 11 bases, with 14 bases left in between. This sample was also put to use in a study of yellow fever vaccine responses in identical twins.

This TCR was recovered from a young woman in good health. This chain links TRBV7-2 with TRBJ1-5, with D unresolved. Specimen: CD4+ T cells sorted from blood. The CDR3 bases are TGTGCCAGCAGCTTAGCAGGCGCCCAGAAGTCCCAGCATTTT. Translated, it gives CASSLAGAQKSQHF.